This note documents a single T cell receptor beta chain sequence. This clone appeared a single time. Base qualities were left out, and no much larger clone turns up one base away. This sample was taken from a study of T cells in tuberculosis (dated 2018 in TCRdb). Describing the broader study: To characterize T cells specific for the mycobacterial lipid antigen glucose monomycolate (GMM), the study used CD1B tetramers together with high-throughput TCR immunosequencing.

Results the study describes overall, beyond this receptor: T cells that bind the CD1B-GMM tetramer with low affinity may have been missed by the stringent sort gate.

CDR1 and CDR2 (SSHAT, FNYEAQ) derive from the germline V gene (reference sequence). The CDR3 sequence holds 18 residues, the cysteine and phenylalanine included. Only CDR3 DNA is held: 54 bases, read in frame from base 1. Because TCR-alpha and TCR-beta chains were sequenced unpaired, no chain pairing information was available. TCR libraries were generated with the immunoSEQ multiplex PCR assay, using TCR-beta and/or TCR-alpha/delta assays for each sample. The amplified TCR libraries were sequenced using the Illumina high-throughput platform. The original methods were these. Clustering and dimensionality reduction were performed using pairwise TCRdist distances among GMM-specific receptors from ex vivo sorted or in vitro expanded T cells. Sequence motifs defined by gene usage and CDR3 content were tested for enrichment in tetramer-positive versus tetramer-negative populations. The table comes from immuneACCESS by way of TCRdb, which keeps in-frame sequences with V and J called. Part of the clones is missing from these tables; in studies checked, under half for an unresolved V gene and the rest for unknown reasons. V and J calls and clone size are given by that table; D and trimming were obtained from the DNA. The sample table lists more than 45,000 clones, around 90% of them with a count of one. The ten largest clones capture about a fifth of the sample.

Thawed, overnight-rested PBMC were stained with GMM-loaded CD1B tetramer, a Live/Dead dye and anti-CD3, then sorted on a FACS Aria II. The CD1B tetramers were loaded with C32 glucose monomycolate that had been purified from Rhodococcus equi. Before cryopreservation, the PBMC later used for tetramer sorting had been depleted of CD14-expressing monocytes as part of a separate study. Roughly 100,000 tetramer-negative cells were sorted from each donor and analyzed alongside the tetramer-positive cells. GMM-loaded CD1B tetramers were used to sort antigen-specific T cells from several healthy South African adults.

Sequencing was carried out using CD1b-GMM tetramer-negative cells sorted from PBMCs. Explained via the paper, the cell subset or site label denotes: T cells not binding CD1B-GMM tetramer, sorted from same donor. The receptor's source is an adult woman with latent tuberculosis. The V and J segments used are TRBV7-7 and TRBJ2-2; 15 middle bases align to TRBD2. CDR3 reads: CATGPRTSGGAVTGELFF. The sequenced DNA is TGTGCTACCGGCCCGAGGACTAGCGGGGGGGCGGTCACCGGGGAGCTGTTTTTT.